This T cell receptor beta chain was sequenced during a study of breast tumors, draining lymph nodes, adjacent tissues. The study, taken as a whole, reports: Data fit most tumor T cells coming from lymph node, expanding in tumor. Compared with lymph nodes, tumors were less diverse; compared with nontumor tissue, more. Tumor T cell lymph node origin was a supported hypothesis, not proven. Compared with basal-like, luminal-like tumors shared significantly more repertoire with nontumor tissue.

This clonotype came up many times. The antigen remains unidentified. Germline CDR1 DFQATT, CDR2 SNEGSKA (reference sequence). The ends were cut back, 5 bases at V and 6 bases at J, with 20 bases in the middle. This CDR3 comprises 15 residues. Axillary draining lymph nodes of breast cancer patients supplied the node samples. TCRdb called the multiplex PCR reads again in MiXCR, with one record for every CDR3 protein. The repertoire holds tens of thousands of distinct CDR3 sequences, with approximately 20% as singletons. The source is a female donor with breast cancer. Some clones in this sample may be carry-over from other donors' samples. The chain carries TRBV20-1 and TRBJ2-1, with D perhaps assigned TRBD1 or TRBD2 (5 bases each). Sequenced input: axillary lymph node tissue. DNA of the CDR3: TGCAGTGCTCCGACCTCGGGACCGGGCGGCAATGAGCAGTTCTTC. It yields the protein CSAPTSGPGGNEQFF.